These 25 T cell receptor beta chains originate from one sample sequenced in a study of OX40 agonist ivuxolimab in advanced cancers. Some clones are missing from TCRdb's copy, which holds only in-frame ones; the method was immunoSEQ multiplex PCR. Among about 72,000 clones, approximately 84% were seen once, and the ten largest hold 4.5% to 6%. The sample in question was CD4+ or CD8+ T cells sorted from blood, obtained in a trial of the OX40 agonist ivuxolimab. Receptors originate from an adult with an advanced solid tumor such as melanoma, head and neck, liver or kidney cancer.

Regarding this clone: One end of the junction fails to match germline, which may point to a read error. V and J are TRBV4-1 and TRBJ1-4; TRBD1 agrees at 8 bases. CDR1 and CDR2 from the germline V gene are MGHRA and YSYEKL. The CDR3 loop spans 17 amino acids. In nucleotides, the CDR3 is TGCGCCAGCAGCCAACCAGACAGTTCGGGGCAGGGGGCCGCTCCCAATTTT. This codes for CASSQPDSSGQGAAPNF.

CDR3 nucleotides: TGTGCCAGCAGCCCTGGATTGTGGAACACTGAAGCTTTCTTT. Encoded protein: CASSPGLWNTEAFF. The chain employs TRBV7-8 and TRBJ1-1; D is undetermined. CDR1 is SGHVS and CDR2 is FQNEAQ in the germline V gene. V was shortened by 5 bases and J by 1 base, with 11 bases between the two germline ends. The CDR3 sequence is 14 residues long.

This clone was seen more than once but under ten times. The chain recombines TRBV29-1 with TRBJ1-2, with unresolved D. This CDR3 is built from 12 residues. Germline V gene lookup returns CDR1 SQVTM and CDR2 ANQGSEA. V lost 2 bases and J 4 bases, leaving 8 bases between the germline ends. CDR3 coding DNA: TGCAGCGTTGAAACGGATGCCTATGGCTACACCTTC. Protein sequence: CSVETDAYGYTF.

CDR3 sequence: CASSKLGHKDRRLRGNQPQHF. The DNA for the CDR3 is TGTGCCAGCAGCAAACTCGGGCATAAAGACAGACGCCTTAGGGGCAATCAGCCCCAGCATTTT. This chain connects TRBV21-1 to TRBJ1-5; TRBD1, the table's D call, was not compared with the DNA. TRBV21-1 is a recognized pseudogene. This CDR3 comprises 21 residues.

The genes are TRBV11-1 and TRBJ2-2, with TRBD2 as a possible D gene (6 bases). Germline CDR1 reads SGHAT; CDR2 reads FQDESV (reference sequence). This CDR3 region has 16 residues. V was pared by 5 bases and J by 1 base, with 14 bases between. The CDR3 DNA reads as TGTGCCAGCAGCCTAATGGGGGGTCTGAACACCGGGGAGCTGTTTTTT. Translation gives CASSLMGGLNTGELFF.

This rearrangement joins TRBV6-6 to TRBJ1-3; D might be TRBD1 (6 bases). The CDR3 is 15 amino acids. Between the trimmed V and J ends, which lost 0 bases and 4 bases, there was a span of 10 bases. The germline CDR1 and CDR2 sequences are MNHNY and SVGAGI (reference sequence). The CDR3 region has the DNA TGTGCCAGCAGTTACTCCCTAGGACAGGGAAACACCATATATTTT. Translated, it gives CASSYSLGQGNTIYF.

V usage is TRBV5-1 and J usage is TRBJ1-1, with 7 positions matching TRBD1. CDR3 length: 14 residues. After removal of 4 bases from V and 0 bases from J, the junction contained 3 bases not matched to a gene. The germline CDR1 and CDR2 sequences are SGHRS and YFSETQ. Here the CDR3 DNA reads TGCGCCAGCAGCGGACAGGCGTTGAACACTGAAGCTTTCTTT. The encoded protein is CASSGQALNTEAFF.

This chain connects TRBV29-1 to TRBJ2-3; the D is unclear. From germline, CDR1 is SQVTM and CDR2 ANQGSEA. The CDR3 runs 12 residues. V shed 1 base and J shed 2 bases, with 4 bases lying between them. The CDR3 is CSVEGATDTQYF. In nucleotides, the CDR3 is TGCAGCGTTGAAGGGGCCACAGATACGCAGTATTTT.

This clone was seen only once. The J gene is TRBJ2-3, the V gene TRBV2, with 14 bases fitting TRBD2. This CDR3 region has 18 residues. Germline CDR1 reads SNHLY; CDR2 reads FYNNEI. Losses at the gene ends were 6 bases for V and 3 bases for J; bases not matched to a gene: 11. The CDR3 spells CASRVGLAGASGTDTQYF. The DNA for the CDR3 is TGTGCCAGCAGGGTGGGACTAGCGGGGGCGAGCGGGACAGATACGCAGTATTTT.

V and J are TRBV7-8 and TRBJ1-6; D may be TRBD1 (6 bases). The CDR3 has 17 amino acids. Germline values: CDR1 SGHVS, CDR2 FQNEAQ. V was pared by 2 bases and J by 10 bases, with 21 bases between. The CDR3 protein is CASSLFTGSPGDSPLHF. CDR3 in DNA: TGTGCCAGCAGCTTATTTACTGGATCGCCAGGGGACTCACCCCTCCACTTT.

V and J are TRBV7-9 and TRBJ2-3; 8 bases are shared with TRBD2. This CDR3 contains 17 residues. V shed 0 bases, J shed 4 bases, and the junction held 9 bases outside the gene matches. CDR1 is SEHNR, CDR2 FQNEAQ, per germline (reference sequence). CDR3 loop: CASSLAPGGPRADTQYF. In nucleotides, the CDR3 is TGTGCCAGCAGCTTAGCTCCGGGGGGGCCTCGGGCAGATACGCAGTATTTT. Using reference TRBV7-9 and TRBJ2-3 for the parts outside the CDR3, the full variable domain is DTGVSQNPRHKITKRGQNVTFRCDPISEHNRLYWYRQTLGQGPEFLTYFQNEAQLEKSRLLSDRFSAERPKGSFSTLEIQRTEQGDSAMYLCASSLAPGGPRADTQYFGPGTRLTVL.

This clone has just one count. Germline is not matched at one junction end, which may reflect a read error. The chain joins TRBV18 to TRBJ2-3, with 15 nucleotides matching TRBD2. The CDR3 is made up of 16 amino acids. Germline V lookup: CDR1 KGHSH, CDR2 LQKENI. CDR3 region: CASSPPGLAGGDTQYF. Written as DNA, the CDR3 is TGTGCCAGCTCGCCACCGGGACTAGCGGGAGGAGATACGCAGTATTTT.

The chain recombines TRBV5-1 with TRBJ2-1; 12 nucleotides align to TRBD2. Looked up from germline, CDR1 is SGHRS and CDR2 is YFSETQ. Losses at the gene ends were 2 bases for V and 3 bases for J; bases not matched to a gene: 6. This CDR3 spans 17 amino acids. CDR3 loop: CASSFASGGAFYNEQFF. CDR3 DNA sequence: TGCGCCAGCAGCTTTGCTAGCGGGGGGGCCTTCTACAATGAGCAGTTCTTC.

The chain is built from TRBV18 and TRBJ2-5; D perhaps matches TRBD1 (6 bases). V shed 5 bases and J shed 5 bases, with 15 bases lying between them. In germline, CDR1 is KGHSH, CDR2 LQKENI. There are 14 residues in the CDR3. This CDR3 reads CASSAGQIPETQYF. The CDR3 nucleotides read TGTGCCAGCTCAGCCGGACAGATCCCTGAGACCCAGTACTTC.

Here the CDR3 DNA reads TGTGCCAGCAGCTTCAACAGATTAGGCGGGTTGGAGACCCAGTACTTC. It specifies CASSFNRLGGLETQYF. The chain joins TRBV7-9 to TRBJ2-5; tentative D call: TRBD2 (5 bases). This CDR3 contains 16 residues. V lost 3 bases and J lost 5, with 19 bases in between. CDR1 is SEHNR, CDR2 FQNEAQ, per germline (reference sequence).

The CDR3 nucleotides are TGTGCCAGCTCACCCGTAACAACTAGCACAGATACGCAGTATTTT. It yields the protein CASSPVTTSTDTQYF. The rearrangement uses TRBV18 and TRBJ2-3, with D unresolved. The germline gives CDR1 KGHSH, CDR2 LQKENI. V gave up 3 bases and J gave up 0 bases, with 10 bases separating them. CDR3 size: 15 residues.

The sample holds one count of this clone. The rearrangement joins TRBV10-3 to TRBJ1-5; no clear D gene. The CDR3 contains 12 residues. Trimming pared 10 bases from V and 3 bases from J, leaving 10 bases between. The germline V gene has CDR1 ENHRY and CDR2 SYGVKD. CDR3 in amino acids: CASRASNQPQHF. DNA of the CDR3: TGTGCCAGCCGGGCTTCCAATCAGCCCCAGCATTTT.

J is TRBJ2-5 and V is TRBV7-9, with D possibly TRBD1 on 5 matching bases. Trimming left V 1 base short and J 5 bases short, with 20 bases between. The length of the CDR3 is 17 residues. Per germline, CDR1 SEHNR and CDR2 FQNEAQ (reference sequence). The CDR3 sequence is CASSLVLSQGSTETQYF. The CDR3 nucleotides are TGTGCCAGCAGCTTAGTTTTAAGCCAGGGTTCAACGGAGACCCAGTACTTC.

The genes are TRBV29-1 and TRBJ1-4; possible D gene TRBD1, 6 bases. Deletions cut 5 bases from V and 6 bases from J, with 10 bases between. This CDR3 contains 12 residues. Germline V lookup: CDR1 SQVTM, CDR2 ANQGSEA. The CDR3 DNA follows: TGCAGCGTTCGACAGGCTGATGAAAAACTGTTTTTT. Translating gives CSVRQADEKLFF.

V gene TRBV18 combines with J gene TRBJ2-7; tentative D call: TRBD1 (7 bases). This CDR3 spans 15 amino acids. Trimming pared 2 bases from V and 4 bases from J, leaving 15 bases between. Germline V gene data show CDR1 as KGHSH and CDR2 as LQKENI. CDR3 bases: TGTGCCAGCTCACCAAGGGCAGGGGGGCAATACGAGCAGTACTTC. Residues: CASSPRAGGQYEQYF.

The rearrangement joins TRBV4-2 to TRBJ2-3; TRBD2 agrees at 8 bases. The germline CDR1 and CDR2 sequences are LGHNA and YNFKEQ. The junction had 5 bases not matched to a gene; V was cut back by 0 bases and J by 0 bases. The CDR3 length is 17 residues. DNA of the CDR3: TGTGCCAGCAGCCAAGATTACGGGGGGGCGAGCACAGATACGCAGTATTTT. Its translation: CASSQDYGGASTDTQYF.

For the CDR3, the DNA is TGTGCCAGCAGCAGCGACTCCTATGGCTACACCTTC. The encoded protein is CASSSDSYGYTF. The chain is built from TRBV7-2 and TRBJ1-2, with D unresolved. Germline V lookup: CDR1 SGHTA, CDR2 FQGNSA. The germline V and J ends were trimmed by 5 bases and 4 bases, with 8 bases remaining between them. The CDR3 has 12 residues.

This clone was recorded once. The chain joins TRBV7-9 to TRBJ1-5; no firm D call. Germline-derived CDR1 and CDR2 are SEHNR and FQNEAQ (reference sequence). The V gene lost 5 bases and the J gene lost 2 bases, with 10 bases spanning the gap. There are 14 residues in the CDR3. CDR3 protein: CASSRGGGNQPQHF. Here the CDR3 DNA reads TGTGCCAGCAGCCGAGGTGGTGGCAATCAGCCCCAGCATTTT. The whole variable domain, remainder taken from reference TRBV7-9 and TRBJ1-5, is DTGVSQNPRHKITKRGQNVTFRCDPISEHNRLYWYRQTLGQGPEFLTYFQNEAQLEKSRLLSDRFSAERPKGSFSTLEIQRTEQGDSAMYLCASSRGGGNQPQHFGDGTRLSIL.

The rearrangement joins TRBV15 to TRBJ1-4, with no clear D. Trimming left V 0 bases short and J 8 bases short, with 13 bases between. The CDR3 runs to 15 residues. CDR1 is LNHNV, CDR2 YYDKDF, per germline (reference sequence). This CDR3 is CATSRETARLEKLFF. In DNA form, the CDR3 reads TGTGCCACCAGCAGAGAGACGGCCCGCCTGGAAAAACTGTTTTTT.

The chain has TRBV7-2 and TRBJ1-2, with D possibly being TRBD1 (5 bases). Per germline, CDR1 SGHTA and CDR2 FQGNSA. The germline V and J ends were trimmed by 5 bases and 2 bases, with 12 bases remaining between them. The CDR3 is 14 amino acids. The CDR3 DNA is TGTGCCAGCAGCGTACCGGGGCCGAACTATGGCTACACCTTC. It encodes CASSVPGPNYGYTF. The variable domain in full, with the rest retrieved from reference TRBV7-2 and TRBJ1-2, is GAGVSQSPSNKVTEKGKDVELRCDPISGHTALYWYRQSLGQGLEFLIYFQGNSAPDKSGLPSDRFSAERTGGSVSTLTIQRTQQEDSAVYLCASSVPGPNYGYTFGSGTRLTVV.